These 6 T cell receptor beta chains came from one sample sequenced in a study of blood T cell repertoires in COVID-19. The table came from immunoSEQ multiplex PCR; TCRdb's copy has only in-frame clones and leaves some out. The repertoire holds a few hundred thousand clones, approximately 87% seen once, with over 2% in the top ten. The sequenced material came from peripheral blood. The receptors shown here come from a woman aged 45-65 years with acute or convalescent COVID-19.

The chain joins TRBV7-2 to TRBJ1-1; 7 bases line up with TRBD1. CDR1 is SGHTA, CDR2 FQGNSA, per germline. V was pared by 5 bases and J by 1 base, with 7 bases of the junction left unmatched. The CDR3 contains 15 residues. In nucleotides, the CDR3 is TGTGCCAGCAGCATACGGACAGGCCCGAACACTGAAGCTTTCTTT. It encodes CASSIRTGPNTEAFF.

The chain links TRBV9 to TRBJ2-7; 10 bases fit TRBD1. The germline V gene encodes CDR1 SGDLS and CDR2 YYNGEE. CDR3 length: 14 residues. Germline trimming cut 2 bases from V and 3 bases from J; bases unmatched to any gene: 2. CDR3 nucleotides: TGTGCCAGCAGCGTCGGGACAGGGGACTACGAGCAGTACTTC. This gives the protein CASSVGTGDYEQYF.

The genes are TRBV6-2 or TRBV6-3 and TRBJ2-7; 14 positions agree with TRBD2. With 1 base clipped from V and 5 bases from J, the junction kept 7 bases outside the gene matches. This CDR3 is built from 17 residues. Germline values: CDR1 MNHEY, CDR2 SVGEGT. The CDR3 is CASSYYGLAGGFDEQYF. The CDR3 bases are TGTGCCAGCAGTTACTACGGACTAGCGGGAGGTTTTGACGAGCAGTACTTC.

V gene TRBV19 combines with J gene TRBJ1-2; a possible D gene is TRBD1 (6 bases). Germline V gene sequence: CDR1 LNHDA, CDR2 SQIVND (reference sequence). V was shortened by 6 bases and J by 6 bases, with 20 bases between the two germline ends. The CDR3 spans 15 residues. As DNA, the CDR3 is TGTGCCAGTAGCCCATCCAATACAGGGATCCATGGCTACACCTTC. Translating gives CASSPSNTGIHGYTF.

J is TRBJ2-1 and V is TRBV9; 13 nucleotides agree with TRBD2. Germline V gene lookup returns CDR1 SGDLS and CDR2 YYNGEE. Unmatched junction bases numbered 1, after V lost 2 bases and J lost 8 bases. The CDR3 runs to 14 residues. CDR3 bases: TGTGCCAGCAGCGTCGGACTAGCGGGAGATGAGCAGTTCTTC. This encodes CASSVGLAGDEQFF. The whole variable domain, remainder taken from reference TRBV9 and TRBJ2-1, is DSGVTQTPKHLITATGQRVTLRCSPRSGDLSVYWYQQSLDQGLQFLIQYYNGEERAKGNILERFSAQQFPDLHSELNLSSLELGDSALYFCASSVGLAGDEQFFGPGTRLTVL.

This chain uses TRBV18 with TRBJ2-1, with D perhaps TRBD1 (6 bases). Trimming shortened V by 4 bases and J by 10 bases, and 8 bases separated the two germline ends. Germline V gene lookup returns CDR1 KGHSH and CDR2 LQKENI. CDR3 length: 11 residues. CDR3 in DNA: TGTGCCAGCTCACACGACAGGGAGCAGTTCTTC. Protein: CASSHDREQFF.